Listed below are T cell receptor beta chains from one sample, sequenced in a study of vaccination and CD4 T cells after COVID-19. Antigen specificity for these receptors is unknown. Using its own MiXCR run on the PCR reads, TCRdb lists one record per CDR3 protein. The sample lists roughly 17,000 distinct CDR3 sequences; 35% to 50% were seen once. Material: CD4+ T cells from blood, cultured in vitro, obtained after SARS-CoV-2 vaccination. The receptors come from a human donor who had recovered from COVID-19. The CDR3 runs from the conserved cysteine through the conserved F or W. Clone size is stated in some rows and not others, as once, few, many or a class when expanded.

cdr3_aa clone_size j_call v_call
CASSGWTAPDEQYF NA TRBJ2-7 TRBV19
CAWRGIGPHQPQHF NA TRBJ1-5 TRBV30
CASSLTSSGRSYNEQFF NA TRBJ2-1 TRBV19
CASSLDQGYYEQYF NA TRBJ2-7 TRBV7-4
CASSPGRRNYEQYF few TRBJ2-7 TRBV6-1
CASSWFAQGGPYEQYF NA TRBJ2-7 TRBV27
CAWSGVRTTLSSPLHF NA TRBJ1-6 TRBV30
CASGTQFPNTDTQYF few TRBJ2-3 TRBV6-2/TRBV6-3
CASSDGGSDEKLFF NA TRBJ1-4 TRBV28
CASSSRTSGRTTDTQYF few TRBJ2-3 TRBV28